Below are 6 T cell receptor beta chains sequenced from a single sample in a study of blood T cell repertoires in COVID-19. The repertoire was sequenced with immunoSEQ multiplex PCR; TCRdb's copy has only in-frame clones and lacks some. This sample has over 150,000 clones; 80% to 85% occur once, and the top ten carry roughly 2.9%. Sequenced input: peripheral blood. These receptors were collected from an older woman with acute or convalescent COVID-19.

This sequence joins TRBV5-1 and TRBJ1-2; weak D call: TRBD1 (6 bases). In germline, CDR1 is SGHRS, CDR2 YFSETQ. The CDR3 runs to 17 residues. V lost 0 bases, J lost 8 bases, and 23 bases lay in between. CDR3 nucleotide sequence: TGCGCCAGCAGCTTGGCCGTGGGGGCAGGGAGAGGCGTAGGCTACACCTTC. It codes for CASSLAVGAGRGVGYTF.

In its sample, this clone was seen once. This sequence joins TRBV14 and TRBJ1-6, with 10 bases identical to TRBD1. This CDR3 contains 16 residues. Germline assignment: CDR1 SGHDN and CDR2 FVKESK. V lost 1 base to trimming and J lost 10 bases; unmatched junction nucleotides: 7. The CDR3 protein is CASSQVGTGVRSPLHF. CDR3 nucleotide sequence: TGTGCCAGCAGCCAAGTTGGGACAGGGGTGAGATCACCCCTCCACTTT.

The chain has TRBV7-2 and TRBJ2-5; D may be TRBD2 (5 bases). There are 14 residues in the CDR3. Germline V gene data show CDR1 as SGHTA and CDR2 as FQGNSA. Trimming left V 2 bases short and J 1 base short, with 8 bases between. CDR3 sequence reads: CASSLSGSQETQYF. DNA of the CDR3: TGTGCCAGCAGCTTAAGCGGCAGCCAAGAGACCCAGTACTTC. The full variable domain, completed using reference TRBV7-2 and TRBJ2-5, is GAGVSQSPSNKVTEKGKDVELRCDPISGHTALYWYRQSLGQGLEFLIYFQGNSAPDKSGLPSDRFSAERTGGSVSTLTIQRTQQEDSAVYLCASSLSGSQETQYFGPGTRLLVL.

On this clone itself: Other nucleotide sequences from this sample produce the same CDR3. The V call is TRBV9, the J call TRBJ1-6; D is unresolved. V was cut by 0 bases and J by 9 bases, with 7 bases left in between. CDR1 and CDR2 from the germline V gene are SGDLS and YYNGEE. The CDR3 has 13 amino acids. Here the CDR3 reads CASSVGGGSPLHF. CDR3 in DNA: TGTGCCAGCAGCGTAGGGGGAGGTTCACCCCTCCACTTT.

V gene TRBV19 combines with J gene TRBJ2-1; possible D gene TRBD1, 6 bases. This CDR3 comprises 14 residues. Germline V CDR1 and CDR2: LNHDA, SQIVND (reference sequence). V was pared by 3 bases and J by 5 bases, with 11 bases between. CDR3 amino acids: CASSIYGTNNEQFF. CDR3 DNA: TGTGCCAGTAGTATTTACGGGACAAACAATGAGCAGTTCTTC.

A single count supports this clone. The CDR3 DNA sequence: TGTGCCAGCAGCTTAGGCGGGACAGCTCGTACCTACGAGCAGTACTTC. This gives the protein CASSLGGTARTYEQYF. This chain connects TRBV11-2 to TRBJ2-7; tentative D call: TRBD1 (7 bases). CDR1 and CDR2 from the germline V gene are SGHAT and FQNNGV. This CDR3 spans 16 amino acids. V lost 1 base, J lost 2 bases, and 15 bases lay in between.